This passage covers 23 T cell receptor beta chains from one sample sequenced in a study of post-analysis software for immune sequencing data. Study results and caveats: Relative to controls, patients had several TRBV segments at higher frequency, with TRBV5-6, TRBV5-1 and TRBV20-1 among these.

These receptors are not linked to any known antigen. Unique molecular identifiers were carried by the TCR beta cDNA libraries. Each CDR3 protein gets one entry after TCRdb re-called the PCR reads with MiXCR. Of around 710,000 distinct CDR3 sequences listed, roughly 50% are singletons. Sequencing used blood. All receptors come from a girl aged 5 to 17 with multiple sclerosis.

This clonotype has more than one count but fewer than ten. This chain connects TRBV27 to TRBJ2-1, with 7 bases identical to TRBD2. This CDR3 spans 15 amino acids. Germline CDR1 and CDR2: MNHEY and SMNVEV (reference sequence). Trimming removed 5 bases from V and 2 bases from J; junction bases left unmatched: 6. The CDR3 DNA follows: TGTGCCAGCAGTAGGGCTAGCGGAACCTACAATGAGCAGTTCTTC. The encoded protein is CASSRASGTYNEQFF.

The table lists this clonotype with many counts. This sequence joins TRBV4-1 and TRBJ2-7, with 7 bases that match TRBD2. V dropped 0 bases and J dropped 4; count of bases not matched to a gene: 0. The length of the CDR3 is 13 residues. CDR1 is MGHRA and CDR2 is YSYEKL in the germline V gene. This CDR3 reads CASSQEGGYEQYF. The CDR3 DNA sequence: TGCGCCAGCAGCCAAGAGGGGGGGTACGAGCAGTACTTC.

The chain recombines TRBV7-8 with TRBJ2-3, with TRBD2 identical over 10 bases. The V gene's germline CDR1 is SGHVS and CDR2 FQNEAQ. This CDR3 contains 15 residues. With 7 bases clipped from V and 6 bases from J, the junction kept 10 bases outside the gene matches. The CDR3 here is CASTLRRGLADTQYF. CDR3 DNA sequence: TGTGCCAGCACCCTCCGGCGGGGACTAGCGGATACGCAGTATTTT.

This chain links TRBV6-5 with TRBJ2-1, with no clear D. The germline CDR1 and CDR2 sequences are MNHEY and SVGAGI. The CDR3 runs 13 residues. The germline V and J ends were trimmed by 6 bases and 10 bases, with 16 bases remaining between them. CDR3 sequence (DNA): TGTGCCAGCAGCCTGGCGCCTACCTACGAGCAGTTCTTC. It is translated as CASSLAPTYEQFF.

The rearrangement uses TRBV11-3 and TRBJ2-1, with D maybe TRBD2 (5 bases). V lost 1 base and J lost 0, with 10 bases in between. Per the germline V gene, CDR1 is SGHNT and CDR2 is YENEEA. The CDR3 runs 16 residues. The DNA for the CDR3 is TGTGCCAGCAGCTTAGTGTACGGGGACTCCTACAATGAGCAGTTCTTC. Amino acid sequence: CASSLVYGDSYNEQFF. Using reference TRBV11-3 and TRBJ2-1 for the parts outside the CDR3, the full variable domain is EAGVVQSPRYKIIEKKQPVAFWCNPISGHNTLYWYLQNLGQGPELLIRYENEEAVDDSQLPKDRFSAERLKGVDSTLKIQPAELGDSAVYLCASSLVYGDSYNEQFFGPGTRLTVL.

The V call is TRBV25-1, the J call TRBJ2-3; D gene unclear. Germline CDR1 MGHDK, CDR2 SYGVNS. The CDR3 is made up of 16 amino acids. V was clipped by 2 bases and J by 0 bases, with 12 bases between them. The CDR3 DNA is TGTGCCAGCAGTGAAAGCTTCAGTACTAGCACAGATACGCAGTATTTT. Translated, it gives CASSESFSTSTDTQYF. Filled out from reference TRBV25-1 and TRBJ2-3, the complete variable domain reads EADIYQTPRYLVIGTGKKITLECSQTMGHDKMYWYQQDPGMELHLIHYSYGVNSTEKGDLSSESTVSRIRTEHFPLTLESARPSHTSQYLCASSESFSTSTDTQYFGPGTRLTVL.

This chain joins TRBV24-1 and TRBJ1-1; TRBD1 might be the D (6 bases). Germline V gene lookup returns CDR1 KGHDR and CDR2 SFDVKD. Trimming removed 4 bases at V and 4 bases at J, with 15 bases between. The CDR3 is 15 residues long. The CDR3 protein is CATSEYYRVSTEAFF. CDR3 coding DNA: TGTGCCACCAGTGAGTATTACAGGGTGAGCACTGAAGCTTTCTTT.

The rearrangement links TRBV12-3 or TRBV12-4 to TRBJ2-3; D remains unclear. Trimming took 6 bases from V and 5 from J, leaving 9 bases between them. The CDR3 runs to 12 residues. CDR3 loop: CASSPLKDTQYF. The DNA for the CDR3 is TGTGCCAGCAGCCCTCTGAAAGATACGCAGTATTTT.

The V call is TRBV7-8, the J call TRBJ1-4; 8 bases are shared with TRBD1. This CDR3 has 15 residues. Germline V gene data show CDR1 as SGHVS and CDR2 as FQNEAQ. V shed 3 bases and J 4 bases; nucleotides not matched to a gene: 4. The CDR3 DNA is TGTGCCAGCAGCTTCCGACAGGGGCTTAATGAAAAACTGTTTTTT. It codes for CASSFRQGLNEKLFF.

J is TRBJ1-5 and V is TRBV12-3 or TRBV12-4; the match to TRBD1 covers 7 bases. This CDR3 spans 15 amino acids. V lost 6 bases, J lost 2 bases, and 7 bases stayed unmatched. CDR3: CASRPDRVGNQPQHF. DNA of the CDR3: TGTGCCAGCAGACCCGACAGGGTCGGCAATCAGCCCCAGCATTTT.

In this sample, this clonotype turned up a few times. The CDR3 bases are TGCAGTGCTCACGGACACCAACTCACTGAAGCTTTCTTT. It encodes CSAHGHQLTEAFF. This chain connects TRBV20-1 to TRBJ1-1; a possible D gene is TRBD1 (5 bases). The germline V gene has CDR1 DFQATT and CDR2 SNEGSKA (reference sequence). The CDR3 has 13 residues. Trimming shortened V by 5 bases and J by 4 bases, and 14 bases separated the two germline ends.

V usage is TRBV7-9 and J usage is TRBJ1-6, with 9 bases aligning to TRBD1. There are 16 residues in the CDR3. Trimming took 7 bases from V and 10 from J; bases not matched to a gene: 14. CDR1 SEHNR and CDR2 FQNEAQ come from the germline V gene (reference sequence). In DNA, the CDR3 is TGTGCCAGCACCCCTCTTTCGGGACAGGGTTGGTCACCCCTCCACTTT. Amino acid sequence: CASTPLSGQGWSPLHF.

J is TRBJ2-1 and V is TRBV24-1; the D is unclear. Trimming took off 1 base at V and 0 bases at J, with 6 bases between the two ends. The germline V gene encodes CDR1 KGHDR and CDR2 SFDVKD. This CDR3 has 15 residues. The CDR3 coding sequence is TGTGCCACCAGTGATTTCCAGGACTCCTACAATGAGCAGTTCTTC. Protein: CATSDFQDSYNEQFF.

The V and J genes are TRBV4-1 and TRBJ2-1, with 15 positions matching TRBD2. Trimming removed 3 bases from V and 9 bases from J; junction bases left unmatched: 9. CDR3 length equals 17 residues. Looked up from germline, CDR1 is MGHRA and CDR2 is YSYEKL. CDR3 nucleotide sequence: TGCGCCAGCAGCCATTCATGGACTAGCGGGAGGGAGGGTGAGCAGTTCTTC. It encodes CASSHSWTSGREGEQFF.

V is TRBV5-5 and J is TRBJ2-5; maybe TRBD1 (5 bases). Trimming shortened V by 6 bases and J by 2 bases, and 14 bases separated the two germline ends. CDR1 SGHKS and CDR2 YYEKEE come from the germline V gene (reference sequence). The CDR3 runs 14 residues. The CDR3 loop is CASNIPTEQETQYF. Here the CDR3 DNA reads TGTGCCAGCAACATCCCGACAGAGCAAGAGACCCAGTACTTC.

This chain joins TRBV7-2 and TRBJ1-4; D possibly corresponds to TRBD1 (5 bases). This CDR3 is built from 14 residues. Trimming pared 5 bases from V and 7 bases from J, leaving 14 bases between. Germline V gene data show CDR1 as SGHTA and CDR2 as FQGNSA. CDR3 residues: CASSRDRGGEKLFF. Here the CDR3 DNA reads TGTGCCAGCAGCCGGGACCGCGGCGGTGAAAAACTGTTTTTT. The full variable domain, in which reference TRBV7-2 and TRBJ1-4 provide the parts outside the CDR3, is GAGVSQSPSNKVTEKGKDVELRCDPISGHTALYWYRQSLGQGLEFLIYFQGNSAPDKSGLPSDRFSAERTGGSVSTLTIQRTQQEDSAVYLCASSRDRGGEKLFFGSGTQLSVL.

This clonotype turned up a few times. The CDR3 DNA sequence: TGCAGCGTCCTCGGGGGCGAGGCTAGTAAACAGTTCTTC. The encoded protein is CSVLGGEASKQFF. This rearrangement joins TRBV29-1 to TRBJ2-1; D possibly uses TRBD1 or TRBD2 (6 bases each). This CDR3 has 13 amino acids. V dropped 6 bases and J dropped 13 bases, with 22 bases sitting between them. CDR1 SQVTM and CDR2 ANQGSEA come from the germline V gene.

The chain carries TRBV20-1 and TRBJ2-4, with 9 bases matching TRBD1. The end of the DNA fits TRBJ2-7 better, so the J call may be wrong. Germline assignment: CDR1 DFQATT and CDR2 SNEGSKA (reference sequence). The CDR3 runs 14 residues. CDR3 DNA sequence: TGCAGTGCCTGGCGGACAGGGGCTTTTTACGAGCAGTACTTC. Translation: CSAWRTGAFYEQYF.

This clonotype was counted once. The chain carries TRBV5-1 and TRBJ2-1, with D possibly matching TRBD2 (5 bases). This CDR3 is built from 18 residues. Trimming stripped 3 bases from V and 9 bases from J, with 28 bases between. Per the germline V gene, CDR1 is SGHRS and CDR2 is YFSETQ. In DNA, the CDR3 is TGCGCCAGCAGCTACCAGCTAGGACCGGCGACCTACAGCGGTGAGCAGTTCTTC. Translating it yields CASSYQLGPATYSGEQFF.

The CDR3 sequence is CASSSASGYNEQFF. The CDR3 DNA is TGTGCCAGCAGCTCCGCTAGCGGATACAATGAGCAGTTCTTC. The chain links TRBV7-9 to TRBJ2-1; TRBD2 matches at 7 bases. CDR3 length: 14 residues. CDR1 SEHNR and CDR2 FQNEAQ come from the germline V gene (reference sequence). Losses at the gene ends were 4 bases for V and 4 bases for J; bases not matched to a gene: 4.

This chain joins TRBV7-9 and TRBJ2-7; 9 positions match TRBD2. V trimming: 4 bases; J trimming: 3 bases; junction bases outside the gene matches: 7. Per germline, CDR1 SEHNR and CDR2 FQNEAQ (reference sequence). The CDR3 totals 15 residues. The CDR3 reads CASSSPTSGHYEQYF. DNA for the CDR3: TGTGCCAGCAGCTCCCCTACTAGCGGGCACTACGAGCAGTACTTC.

This chain uses TRBV29-1 with TRBJ1-1; 7 bases are shared with TRBD1. The J segment lost 4 bases and the V segment lost 5 bases, leaving 4 bases of the junction unmatched. Germline CDR1 SQVTM, CDR2 ANQGSEA. The CDR3 is 12 residues long. Written as DNA, the CDR3 is TGCAGCGTTTCCCCAGGGGGCACTGAAGCTTTCTTT. Its translation: CSVSPGGTEAFF.

This chain joins TRBV20-1 and TRBJ2-1; D unclear. Trimming stripped 4 bases from V and 8 bases from J, with 9 bases between. The V gene's germline CDR1 is DFQATT and CDR2 SNEGSKA (reference sequence). The CDR3 extends over 11 amino acids. CDR3 loop: CSATQSDEQFF. The CDR3 nucleotides read TGCAGTGCTACCCAATCGGATGAGCAGTTCTTC.